This T cell receptor beta chain was captured by sequencing in a study of spatial heterogeneity in lung cancer. Study-level findings and limits: At resection, ubiquitous expanded tumor TCRs appeared in blood more than at follow-up.

TCRdb reprocessed the 5' RACE reads with MiXCR, giving one entry per CDR3 protein. In the table there are more than 20,000 distinct CDR3 sequences, 9.5% to 15% of which are singletons. The time point here: sample taken at primary tumor resection. Unsorted whole RNA samples from tumor, nontumor lung or frozen PBMC were sequenced. This clonotype appeared many times. The antigen is unknown. CDR1 is SQVTM and CDR2 is ANQGSEA in the germline V gene. The CDR3 loop spans 12 amino acids. The V gene lost 8 bases and the J gene lost 8 bases, with 16 bases spanning the gap. This TCR derives from a female donor with early-stage non-small cell lung cancer. V and J are TRBV29-1 and TRBJ2-1; possibly TRBD1 or TRBD2 for D (5 bases each). This sample comprised PBMCs, obtained at surgery. CDR3 bases: TGCAGCCCCCGGGGCAAGGGCGATGAGCAGTTCTTC. Protein: CSPRGKGDEQFF.